This TCR beta chain was sequenced for a study of T cell repertoires in cytomegalovirus infection. In the study overall: Public TCR beta signatures indicated both CMV infection and matching HLA type.

Study-wide findings and caveats: CMV carriers with the relevant HLA were identified by cumulative public TCR beta family frequency.

The V end was cut by 5 bases, the J end by 11 bases, with 24 bases between. The V gene's germline CDR1 is LNHDA and CDR2 SQIVND (reference sequence). The CDR3 sequence is 15 residues long. A word on this clonotype: Its antigen is unknown.

TCRdb fed the reads into MiXCR, producing one record per CDR3 protein. The sample records some 800,000 distinct CDR3 sequences, 25% to 30% being singletons. This specimen consisted of cultured CD8+ T cells from PBMCs, obtained from culture after CMV antigen stimulation. The TCR comes from a human donor in good health (CMV status not recorded). Some clones in this sample may be carry-over from other donors' samples. This chain connects TRBV19 to TRBJ1-1, with D perhaps matching TRBD1 (6 bases). The CDR3 reads CASSLGRQALPRAFF. The CDR3 nucleotides are TGTGCCAGTAGTCTAGGAAGACAGGCGCTACCGCGGGCTTTCTTT.